The sequence of this T cell receptor (beta chain) was determined in a study of cytomegalovirus exposure and HLA in healthy donors. Looking at the study overall: As an earlier analysis found, some 170 million T cells yielded about 120 million unique TCR beta sequences. The study, taken as a whole, reports: Later on, an analysis found that several of the most significant clusters appeared to be linked to common viral pathogens, which included parvovirus B19. In an earlier analysis, most TCR beta V segments were productive about 87% or about 30% of the time.

Both 60 Vbeta primers and 13 Jbeta primers went into the PCR. Profiling relied on immunoSEQ multiplex PCR, and the TCRdb table lists in-frame clones only, not all of them. This sample has about 120,000 clones, with over 65% found just once. About this clone: Its antigen is unknown.

CDR1 is SGHNT, CDR2 YYREEE, per germline (reference sequence). The CDR3 extends over 17 amino acids. The V end was cut by 4 bases, the J end by 0 bases, with 16 bases between. This chain connects TRBV5-4 to TRBJ2-2, with TRBD1 as a possible D gene (6 bases). The receptor was isolated from a man younger than 45 in good health and CMV-seropositive. Sequenced: PBMCs. The CDR3 sequence is CASSHESGASNTGELFF. For the CDR3, the DNA is TGTGCCAGCAGCCACGAATCAGGGGCTTCGAACACCGGGGAGCTGTTTTTT.